This TCR beta chain comes out of a study of CD8+ T cells in alopecia areata (dated 2018 in TCRdb). With respect to the entire study: Treated patients were enrolled in an open-label pilot trial of oral tofacitinib at 5 to 10 mg twice daily for moderate-to-severe alopecia areata. Amplification of TCRbeta CDR3 regions was done by immunoSEQ multiplex PCR using 35 Vbeta forward primers and 13 Jbeta reverse primers. RNA was extracted with the PAXgene miRNA kit for fixed scalp, the miRNeasy kit for PBMCs, and the RNeasy kit for mouse skin. Tofacitinib-treated patients had biopsies at baseline and at 4 and 24 weeks of treatment, with a later scalp biopsy in several patients. Scalp tissue and sorted CD4+ and CD8+ peripheral blood T cells from patchy and totalis/universalis alopecia areata patients and from healthy controls were covered by human TCRbeta sequencing. Patients received tofacitinib for 6 to 18 months and were then followed off drug for 6 months to check for delayed response and recurrence. Scalp clonality was compared across normal scalp (n=4), patchy alopecia areata scalp (n=8), and alopecia totalis/universalis scalp (n=8). To study T cell clonal expansion in alopecia areata, the researchers applied high-throughput TCRbeta sequencing to both the C3H/HeJ mouse model and human patients.

With regard to this clone: Its antigen is unknown. No qualities accompany the bases; no much larger clone lies one base away.

The method was the immunoSEQ multiplex PCR assay. RNA was extracted from all samples and reverse transcribed into cDNA as template for TCR sequencing. First-strand cDNA was synthesized with SuperScript III using a 2:1 mix of oligo-dT and random hexamers. A synthetic immune receptor repertoire was used to measure amplification bias, and any remaining bias was corrected computationally. In the source study's methods: Raw reads were preprocessed to remove errors, and CDR3 was defined by IMGT conventions from the conserved cysteine to phenylalanine. Clonality was computed by normalizing Shannon entropy by log2 of the number of productive unique TCRs and subtracting the result from 1. Whether each scalp clone was CD4 or CD8 was inferred by checking scalp TCRbeta sequences against the CD4 and CD8 repertoires from sorted blood. TCRdb retrieved this table from immuneACCESS and kept in-frame rearrangements only. Not all clones are present; in checked studies, unresolved V genes account for under half, and no reason is known for the remainder. V and J calls and clone size are given by that table; D and trimming were obtained from the DNA. This sample is represented by tens of thousands of clones; roughly 57% of them were singletons. The top ten constitute about 15% of the sample.

This sample's time point label indicates: baseline before oral tofacitinib. Lesional scalp punch biopsies and peripheral blood were obtained from alopecia areata patients. After PBMCs were isolated by density centrifugation and stained for CD3, CD4 and CD8, a FACSAria was used to sort CD4+ and CD8+ T cells. What the research found in general, with its limitations: Lesional scalp, especially in alopecia totalis/universalis, showed higher clonality and more expanded CD8+ clones than normal scalp, suggesting antigenic drive. Unlike mouse skin, which is dominated by gammadelta T cells, normal human skin has resident alphabeta T cells that are also sequenced, and this complicates analysis of the scalp TCR repertoire. Shared TCR sequences between patients were less evident than in mice, which may be partly attributable to HLA diversity in the patient population.

The CDR3 measures 11 amino acids from cysteine to phenylalanine. Of the read, only the CDR3 DNA is kept; its 33 bases are in frame from base 1. CDR1 and CDR2, per the germline V gene, are MDHEN and SYDVKM. V is pared back by 3 bases and J by 8 bases, with 7 bases lying between the germline termini. Recombination connected TRBV28 to TRBJ1-2, with the D gene too uncertain to name. The TCR sequence derives from a human donor with alopecia areata. Source: CD8+ T cells sorted from blood, taken at week 0. The nucleotide sequence is TGTGCCAGCAGTTTCGGTCGGGGCTACACCTTC. Translated, it reads CASSFGRGYTF.